This T cell receptor (beta chain) was identified during a study of blood T cell repertoires in COVID-19. On the study more broadly: Material from acute and convalescent COVID-19 was sourced from the United States, Italy and Spain.

Original data processing: Estimates of nucleated cell counts were drawn from the amplification of reference gene primers. The method was immunoSEQ multiplex PCR; TCRdb's version includes in-frame clones alone and lacks a portion of them. V and J calls and clone size follow that table, whereas D and trimming were derived from the DNA. Of 40,000 to 50,000 clones listed, 70% to 90% are singletons. Trimming at V came to 5 bases and at J to 9 bases, leaving 3 bases not matched to a gene. The CDR3 loop spans 14 amino acids. The germline V gene encodes CDR1 SGHAT and CDR2 FQNNGV. The sample taken for sequencing was peripheral blood. This chain links TRBV11-2 with TRBJ1-6, with 11 bases identical to TRBD1. The clonotype was recovered from a human donor in a cohort sampled during active COVID-19. The donor label of this sample is uncertain. The CDR3 region has the DNA TGTGCCAGCAGCACGGACAGGGGGCCTTCACCCCTCCACTTT. This gives the protein CASSTDRGPSPLHF. The full variable domain, completed using reference TRBV11-2 and TRBJ1-6, is EAGVAQSPRYKIIEKRQSVAFWCNPISGHATLYWYQQILGQGPKLLIQFQNNGVVDDSQLPKDRFSAERLKGVDSTLKIQPAKLEDSAVYLCASSTDRGPSPLHFGNGTRLTVT.